Listed below are T cell receptor beta chains from one sample, sequenced in a study of beta chain features in type 1 diabetes. Data came from immunoSEQ multiplex PCR; TCRdb stores just in-frame clones and leaves some out. The sample has about 280,000 clones, 15% seen once. Material: naive CD4+ T cells from blood. Receptors were obtained from a young man with type 1 diabetes. The CDR3 runs from the conserved cysteine through the conserved F or W. The D gene is left open where the match is weak. Expanded clones are given a class, and other clones once, few, many or no size at all.

>13|TRBD1|-|TRBJ2-3|TRBV30
TGTGCCTGGAGCTTAACTGGACAGGCCTTCCCAACTTTT
CAWSLTGQAFPTF
>19|TRBD2|-|TRBJ2-3|TRBV4-1
TGCGCCAGCAGCCGAGGGACTAGCGGGAGCCCCCCTAGCACAGATACGCAGTATTTT
CASSRGTSGSPPSTDTQYF
>14|TRBD1|few|TRBJ2-2|TRBV30
TGTGCCTGGAAGAGGGGGCGGAACACCGGGGAGCTGTTTTTT
CAWKRGRNTGELFF
>17|TRBD2|-|TRBJ2-1|TRBV27
TGTGCCAGCAGTTCCCAGGGGATAGCGGGAGGATACAATGAGCAGTTCTTC
CASSSQGIAGGYNEQFF
>15|-|-|TRBJ2-3|TRBV30
TGTGCCTGGAATTTCGGGGGGCTGGGGACAGATACGCAGTATTTT
CAWNFGGLGTDTQYF
>15|-|few|TRBJ1-5|TRBV5-6
TGTGCCAGCAGCTTGAGGCGGGGGAGTAATCAGCCCCAGCATTTT
CASSLRRGSNQPQHF
>15|TRBD2|-|TRBJ2-7|TRBV7-2
TGTGCCAGCAGCTTCGGGACTAGCGGATCCTACGAGCAGTACTTC
CASSFGTSGSYEQYF
>18|TRBD2|-|TRBJ2-1|TRBV10-3
TGTGCCATCACGGGGACCGGGACTAGCGGGAGGGCCATCCATGAGCAGTTCTTC
CAITGTGTSGRAIHEQFF
>20|TRBD2|-|TRBJ2-1|TRBV19
TGTGCCAGTAGTAGGCGGGCCTTCGCGGGAGTTAAGAGGATTTACAATGAGCAGTTCTTC
CASSRRAFAGVKRIYNEQFF
>14|TRBD1|many|TRBJ2-1|TRBV29-1
TGCAGCGGAGTACAGGGGGTGACTTACAATGAGCAGTTCTTC
CSGVQGVTYNEQFF
>15|-|few|TRBJ2-5|TRBV7-2
TGTGCCAGCAGCTACCAACGGGTATTGGGAGAGACCCAGTACTTC
CASSYQRVLGETQYF
>15|TRBD2|few|TRBJ2-1|TRBV28
TGTGCCAGCAGTTTAGGACTAGCGGGAGGGCAAATACAGTTCTTC
CASSLGLAGGQIQFF
>14|TRBD2|few|TRBJ2-3|TRBV11-2
TGTGCCAGCGTCGAGACTAGCGGCACAGATACGCAGTATTTT
CASVETSGTDTQYF
>15|-|few|TRBJ1-5|TRBV2
TGTGCCAGCAGTGAGGGACTCCTTAGCAATCAGCCCCAGCATTTT
CASSEGLLSNQPQHF
>13|-|few|TRBJ2-5|TRBV6-6
TGTGCCAGCCAGGTGGTCTTTCTCGGGACCCAGTACTTC
CASQVVFLGTQYF
>17|TRBD2|few|TRBJ2-7|TRBV7-9
TGTGCCAGCAGCCTTAACCCGGGACTAGCGGGAGTCTACGAGCAGTACTTC
CASSLNPGLAGVYEQYF
>15|-|few|TRBJ2-5|TRBV14
TGTGCCAGCAGCCAAGAAGCCGGGAGAGGAGAGACCCAGTACTTC
CASSQEAGRGETQYF
>11|-|-|TRBJ2-5|TRBV18
TGTGCCAGCTCTCAACAAGAGACCCAGTACTTC
CASSQQETQYF
>16|TRBD1|-|TRBJ2-5|TRBV2
TGTGCCAGCAGCCTGGGCCAGGGGGCGCCCCAAGAGACCCAGTACTTC
CASSLGQGAPQETQYF
>18|-|few|TRBJ2-2|TRBV7-9
TGTGCCATCAAAATCCTAGCGTGGGGGAAGACGAACACCGGGGAGCTGTTTTTT
CAIKILAWGKTNTGELFF
>11|-|-|TRBJ1-2|TRBV30
TGTGCCTGCTACGCTAACTATGGCTACACCTTC
CACYANYGYTF
>16|TRBD2|few|TRBJ2-3|TRBV2
TGTGCCAGCAGAATAGGACTAGGGGCTAGCACAGATACGCAGTATTTT
CASRIGLGASTDTQYF
>14|-|few|TRBJ1-6|TRBV28
TGTGCCAGCAGTCCTGCAGGGCAGATTCGGCCCCTCCACTTT
CASSPAGQIRPLHF
>15|TRBD2|-|TRBJ2-5|TRBV6-5
TGTGCCAGCAGTCGACGACCCCTAGCGGGGGAGACCCAGTACTTC
CASSRRPLAGETQYF
>13|-|few|TRBJ1-2|TRBV30
TGTGCCTGGAGTGTCCAGGCTAACTATGGCTACACCTTC
CAWSVQANYGYTF
>15|-|few|TRBJ2-7|TRBV4-3
TGCGCCAGCAGCCCGGTCGCCGTTAACTCCTACGAGCAGTACTTC
CASSPVAVNSYEQYF
>15|TRBD1|few|TRBJ2-5|TRBV27
TGTGCCAGCAGCCAGGGGGCATCGTACGTGGAGACCCAGTACTTC
CASSQGASYVETQYF
>16|TRBD2|few|TRBJ2-1|TRBV5-1
TGCGCCAGCAGCTTGGTGGGGGACTACTCCTACAATGAGCAGTTCTTC
CASSLVGDYSYNEQFF
>13|-|-|TRBJ1-1|TRBV7-2
TGTGCCAGCAGCTTCGGGGTGAGCACTGAAGCTTTCTTT
CASSFGVSTEAFF
>19|TRBD1|-|TRBJ2-7|TRBV7-9
TGTGCCAGCAGCTTAGCGATAAACCCACACAACGAAAGGGGGCACGAGCAGTACTTC
CASSLAINPHNERGHEQYF
>15|TRBD1|-|TRBJ2-3|TRBV29-1
TGCAGCGTTGGCTTTGGGACAGGGGTATCAGATACGCAGTATTTT
CSVGFGTGVSDTQYF
>15|-|few|TRBJ2-7|TRBV5-6
TGTGCCAGCAGCTTGGTATCCGCAGAAACCTACGAGCAGTACTTC
CASSLVSAETYEQYF
>12|-|few|TRBJ1-6|TRBV7-2
TGTGCCAGCACCCACAGCGGTTCACCCCTCCACTTT
CASTHSGSPLHF
>15|-|-|TRBJ2-3|TRBV29-1
TGCAGCGTCCGCGATGGCGAGAGGAGCACAGATACGCAGTATTTT
CSVRDGERSTDTQYF
>13|-|few|TRBJ2-5|TRBV6-5
TGTGCCAGCAGTTACGGGGGGAAAGAGACCCAGTACTTC
CASSYGGKETQYF
>14|TRBD1|few|TRBJ1-1|TRBV5-1
TGCGCCAGCAGCGGCGGGACAGGGTCCCCTGAAGCTTTCTTT
CASSGGTGSPEAFF
>12|-|-|TRBJ2-1|TRBV28
TGTGCCAGCAGTTTACAGGGGCATGAGCAGTTCTTC
CASSLQGHEQFF
>15|-|few|TRBJ2-7|TRBV5-1
TGCGCCAGCAGCTTGGCCCCTAGCAAGGCCTACGAGCAGTACTTC
CASSLAPSKAYEQYF
>15|-|-|TRBJ2-4|TRBV6-6
TGTGCCAGCAGTTCCCCGACAATTACCAAAAACATTCAGTACTTC
CASSSPTITKNIQYF
>13|-|few|TRBJ2-7|TRBV27
TGTGCCAGCAGTTTGCTCCCAGGCTACGAGCAGTACTTC
CASSLLPGYEQYF
>13|-|-|TRBJ1-2|TRBV4-1
TGCGCCAGCAGCCCAACAGGGCAGGGCGGCTACACCTTC
CASSPTGQGGYTF
>14|TRBD1|-|TRBJ2-2|TRBV7-2
TGTGCCAGCAGGGGACAGTCGAACACCGGGGAGCTGTTTTTT
CASRGQSNTGELFF
>14|-|-|TRBJ1-2|TRBV2
TGTGCCAGCAGTGCCCCATCAGGGCCAGGAGGCTACACCTTC
CASSAPSGPGGYTF
>18|-|few|TRBJ1-2|TRBV4-1
TGCGCCAGCAGCCAGAAAAGCCCCCTCCCGACAGCTAACTATGGCTACACCTTC
CASSQKSPLPTANYGYTF
>15|TRBD2|-|TRBJ2-5|TRBV9
TGTGCCAGCAGCGTAGACCCACTAGCGGGGGGCCCCCAGTACTTC
CASSVDPLAGGPQYF